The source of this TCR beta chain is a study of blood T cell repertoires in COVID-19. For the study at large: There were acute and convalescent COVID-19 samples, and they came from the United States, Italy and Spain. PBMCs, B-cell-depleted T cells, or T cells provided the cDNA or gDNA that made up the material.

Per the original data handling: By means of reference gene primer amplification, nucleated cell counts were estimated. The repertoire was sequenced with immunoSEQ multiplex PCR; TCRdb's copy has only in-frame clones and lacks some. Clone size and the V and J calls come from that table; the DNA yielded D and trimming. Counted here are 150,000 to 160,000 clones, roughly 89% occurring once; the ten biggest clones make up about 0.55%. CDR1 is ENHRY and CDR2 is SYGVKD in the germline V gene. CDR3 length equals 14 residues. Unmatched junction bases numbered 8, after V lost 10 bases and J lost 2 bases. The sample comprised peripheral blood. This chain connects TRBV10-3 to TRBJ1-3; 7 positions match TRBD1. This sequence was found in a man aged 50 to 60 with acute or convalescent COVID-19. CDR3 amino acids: CATTSDRAGNTIYF. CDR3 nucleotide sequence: TGTGCCACCACCTCCGACAGGGCTGGAAACACCATATATTTT.